This TCR beta chain stems from a study of CD8+CD57+ T cells in acquired aplastic anemia. With 2 bases clipped from V and 4 bases from J, the junction kept 7 bases outside the gene matches. In germline, CDR1 is DFQATT, CDR2 SNEGSKA (reference sequence). The CDR3 runs to 15 residues. Flow cytometry had shown expanded CD8+CD57+ cells in the patients chosen for sequencing. Severe acquired aplastic anemia was the diagnosis recorded for all patients. Genomic DNA constituted the template upon which TCR beta VDJ and CDR3 profiling was performed. TCRdb reanalysed the reads using MiXCR and keeps one entry per CDR3 protein. Of approximately 220,000 distinct CDR3 sequences detected, about half appear once; the ten largest clones hold about 20%.

The origin of this receptor is a human donor with aplastic anemia. Sequenced: sorted CD4+, CD8+, or CD8+CD57+ T cells (not recorded which) from PBMCs. The V gene is TRBV20-1, the J gene TRBJ2-5; 10 bases map to TRBD2. The CDR3 reads CSARPQLAGLETQYF. CDR3 in DNA: TGCAGTGCTAGACCCCAACTAGCGGGGCTAGAGACCCAGTACTTC.